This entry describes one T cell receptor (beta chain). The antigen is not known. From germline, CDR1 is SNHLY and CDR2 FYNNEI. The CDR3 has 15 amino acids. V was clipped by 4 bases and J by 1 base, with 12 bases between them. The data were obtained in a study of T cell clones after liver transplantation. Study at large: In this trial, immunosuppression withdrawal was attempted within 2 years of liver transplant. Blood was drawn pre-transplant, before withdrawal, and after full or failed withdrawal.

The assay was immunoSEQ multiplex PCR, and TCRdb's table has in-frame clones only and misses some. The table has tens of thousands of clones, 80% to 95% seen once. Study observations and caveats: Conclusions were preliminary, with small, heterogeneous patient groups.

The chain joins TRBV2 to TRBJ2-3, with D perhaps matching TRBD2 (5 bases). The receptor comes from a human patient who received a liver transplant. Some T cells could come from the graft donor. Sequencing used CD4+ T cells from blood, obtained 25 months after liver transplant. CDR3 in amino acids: CASSAEVSGTDTQYF. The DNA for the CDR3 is TGTGCCAGCAGTGCGGAGGTCTCTGGCACAGATACGCAGTATTTT.